These 26 T cell receptor beta chains were all obtained from the same sample, sequenced in a study of PD-1 blockade in classical Hodgkin lymphoma. The repertoire was sequenced with immunoSEQ multiplex PCR; TCRdb's copy has only in-frame clones and lacks some. The table shows 110,000 or so clones, with roughly nine tenths occurring only once. After autologous stem cell transplantation all patients relapsed, and prior brentuximab vedotin exposure differed between cohorts. The sample consisted of peripheral blood mononuclear cells (PBMCs), taken before the second cycle of nivolumab. Receptor source: a human donor with classical Hodgkin lymphoma.

V usage is TRBV7-2 and J usage is TRBJ2-6; D not certain. The CDR3 is 14 amino acids. CDR1 is SGHTA and CDR2 is FQGNSA in the germline V gene. V was pared by 4 bases and J by 2 bases, with 6 bases between. The CDR3 reads CASSSLAGANVLTF. The CDR3 coding sequence is TGTGCCAGCAGCTCTCTAGCTGGGGCCAACGTCCTGACTTTC.

This clone has more than one count but fewer than ten. Other DNA variants within this sample encode the same CDR3. The genes are TRBV6-1 and TRBJ1-1; D is uncertain. The germline V gene encodes CDR1 MNHNS and CDR2 SASEGT. The CDR3 is made up of 15 amino acids. V was cut by 0 bases and J by 1 base, with 9 bases left in between. CDR3 in amino acids: CASSEALWENTEAFF. CDR3 DNA sequence: TGTGCCAGCAGTGAAGCGCTTTGGGAGAACACTGAAGCTTTCTTT.

The chain has TRBV27 and TRBJ1-1, with no clear D. CDR1 is MNHEY, CDR2 SMNVEV, per germline (reference sequence). V lost 5 bases to trimming and J lost 0 bases, with 10 bases between them. This CDR3 has 14 residues. CDR3 region: CASSLTRLNTEAFF. Written as DNA, the CDR3 is TGTGCCAGCAGTCTTACCCGTTTGAACACTGAAGCTTTCTTT.

J is TRBJ2-7 and V is TRBV14; D gene uncertain. V shed 1 base and J shed 3 bases, with 1 base lying between them. The CDR3 extends over 11 amino acids. CDR1 and CDR2 from the germline V gene are SGHDN and FVKESK. The CDR3 DNA is TGTGCCAGCAGCCAAGGCTACGAGCAGTACTTC. Protein: CASSQGYEQYF.

V usage is TRBV9 and J usage is TRBJ2-1; the D is unclear. The CDR3 is 11 residues long. V lost 0 bases, J lost 10 bases, and 5 bases lay in between. Looked up from germline, CDR1 is SGDLS and CDR2 is YYNGEE. The CDR3 loop is CASSVEGEQFF. CDR3 sequence (DNA): TGTGCCAGCAGCGTAGAAGGGGAGCAGTTCTTC.

V is TRBV10-3 and J is TRBJ2-6; possibly TRBD1 for D (6 bases). Deletions cut 6 bases from V and 3 bases from J, with 12 bases between. CDR1 ENHRY and CDR2 SYGVKD come from the germline V gene. The CDR3 length is 15 residues. CDR3 coding DNA: TGTGCCATCAGAGGGGGAGCTGGTGGGGCCAACGTCCTGACTTTC. This translates into CAIRGGAGGANVLTF.

The chain links TRBV5-1 to TRBJ1-2, with no clear D. The germline CDR1 and CDR2 sequences are SGHRS and YFSETQ. The CDR3 is 15 residues long. Trimming cost V 4 bases and J 6 bases, with 19 bases left between them. The CDR3 here is CASSPSDGPAHGYTF. CDR3 nucleotides: TGCGCCAGCAGCCCTTCGGACGGACCAGCTCATGGCTACACCTTC. Full variable domain (rest looked up from reference TRBV5-1 and TRBJ1-2): KAGVTQTPRYLIKTRGQQVTLSCSPISGHRSVSWYQQTPGQGLQFLFEYFSETQRNKGNFPGRFSGRQFSNSRSEMNVSTLELGDSALYLCASSPSDGPAHGYTFGSGTRLTVV.

The chain is built from TRBV7-8 and TRBJ1-1; D may be TRBD1 (5 bases). V was trimmed by 1 base and J by 4 bases, leaving 13 bases between them. The CDR3 spans 15 residues. Germline values: CDR1 SGHVS, CDR2 FQNEAQ. The CDR3: CASSLVEGSGTEAFF. Here the CDR3 DNA reads TGTGCCAGCAGCTTAGTGGAGGGGTCGGGCACTGAAGCTTTCTTT.

V and J are TRBV6-1 and TRBJ1-5; 8 bases line up with TRBD1. In germline, CDR1 is MNHNS, CDR2 SASEGT. The CDR3 consists of 14 residues. With 6 bases clipped from V and 6 bases from J, the junction kept 7 bases outside the gene matches. The CDR3 coding sequence is TGTGCCAGCAGGGGCGGACAGGGCGCTCAGCCCCAGCATTTT. This translates into CASRGGQGAQPQHF.

The chain couples TRBV18 to TRBJ1-5; 7 bases are shared with TRBD1. The CDR3 consists of 17 residues. The germline gives CDR1 KGHSH, CDR2 LQKENI. V shed 0 bases and J 3 bases; nucleotides not matched to a gene: 8. CDR3: CASSPPADRALNQPQHF. CDR3 in DNA: TGTGCCAGCTCACCACCGGCCGACAGGGCCCTCAATCAGCCCCAGCATTTT.

The chain couples TRBV7-6 to TRBJ2-3; D gene unclear. The V end lost 5 bases, the J end lost 5 bases, and 14 bases lay between the germline ends. This CDR3 comprises 14 residues. The germline V gene encodes CDR1 SGHVS and CDR2 FNYEAQ. In DNA, the CDR3 is TGTGCCAGCAGCCTCCCTGAGACCGAAGATACGCAGTATTTT. It codes for CASSLPETEDTQYF.

The chain is built from TRBV28 and TRBJ2-5, with a possible D match to TRBD2 (5 bases). Germline V gene lookup returns CDR1 MDHEN and CDR2 SYDVKM. The CDR3 loop spans 15 amino acids. V was shortened by 8 bases and J by 2 bases, with 18 bases between the two germline ends. The CDR3 bases are TGTGCCAGCCGGGATACAAACTTCGATCAAGAGACCCAGTACTTC. It translates to CASRDTNFDQETQYF.

The CDR3 loop reads CASSPRGGSGGYEQYF. The CDR3 region has the DNA TGTGCCAGCAGCCCCCGTGGGGGTAGCGGGGGCTACGAGCAGTACTTC. V and J are TRBV11-3 and TRBJ2-7, with 9 bases lining up with TRBD2. CDR3 length equals 16 residues. Unmatched junction bases numbered 11, after V lost 5 bases and J lost 3 bases. Looked up from germline, CDR1 is SGHNT and CDR2 is YENEEA.

This clone is a singleton in its sample. The rearrangement joins TRBV10-1 to TRBJ1-4; no reliable D call. CDR1 WNHNN and CDR2 SYGVQD come from the germline V gene (reference sequence). The V and J ends lost 0 bases and 7 bases respectively, with 12 bases between them. The CDR3 totals 15 residues. The CDR3 spells CASSESVRAGEKLFF. The CDR3 region has the DNA TGCGCCAGCAGTGAGTCTGTTAGGGCCGGTGAAAAACTGTTTTTT.

The chain uses TRBV13 and TRBJ1-5; perhaps TRBD1 as D (6 bases). CDR3 length equals 14 residues. Germline lookup yields CDR1 PRHDT and CDR2 FYEKMQ (reference sequence). V was pared by 5 bases and J by 6 bases, with 14 bases between. The CDR3: CASSTYRVTQPQHF. DNA of the CDR3: TGTGCCAGCAGCACGTACAGGGTTACTCAGCCCCAGCATTTT.

This rearrangement joins TRBV6-5 to TRBJ2-1, with 7 bases fitting TRBD1. The germline V gene has CDR1 MNHEY and CDR2 SVGAGI. The CDR3 covers 13 residues. V shed 6 bases and J 6 bases; nucleotides not matched to a gene: 5. The CDR3 sequence: CASRPDRVNEQFF. The CDR3 DNA follows: TGTGCCAGCAGACCCGACAGGGTCAATGAGCAGTTCTTC.

The rearrangement uses TRBV20-1 and TRBJ2-1; no reliable D call. This CDR3 is built from 11 residues. Germline V CDR1 and CDR2: DFQATT, SNEGSKA (reference sequence). V was cut by 2 bases and J by 9 bases, with 8 bases left in between. The CDR3, as DNA: TGCAGTGCTAGACGGACGGGTGAGCAGTTCTTC. As protein: CSARRTGEQFF.

V is TRBV5-6 and J is TRBJ2-1; D is perhaps TRBD2 (6 bases). CDR1 is SGHDT and CDR2 is YYEEEE in the germline V gene. The CDR3 covers 16 residues. V lost 4 bases to trimming and J lost 5 bases, with 19 bases between them. CDR3 protein: CASSPQTGLPHNEQFF. CDR3 coding DNA: TGTGCCAGCAGCCCCCAGACTGGACTACCACACAATGAGCAGTTCTTC.

The V call is TRBV6-5, the J call TRBJ2-1; weak D call: TRBD1 (6 bases). CDR1 and CDR2 (germline): MNHEY, SVGAGI. Trimming cost V 0 bases and J 10 bases, with 10 bases left between them. The CDR3 sequence is 13 residues long. The CDR3 reads CASSYSMGQEQFF. The CDR3, as DNA: TGTGCCAGCAGTTACTCGATGGGACAAGAGCAGTTCTTC.

The rearrangement links TRBV7-9 to TRBJ2-5; 15 bases match TRBD2. Germline-derived CDR1 and CDR2 are SEHNR and FQNEAQ (reference sequence). This CDR3 is built from 15 residues. V gave up 5 bases and J gave up 4 bases; unmatched junction bases: 2. CDR3 DNA sequence: TGTGCCAGCAGCCTGGGACTAGCGGGGGGAGAGACCCAGTACTTC. Translating it yields CASSLGLAGGETQYF. The entire variable domain, with the rest obtained from reference TRBV7-9 and TRBJ2-5, is as follows: DTGVSQNPRHKITKRGQNVTFRCDPISEHNRLYWYRQTLGQGPEFLTYFQNEAQLEKSRLLSDRFSAERPKGSFSTLEIQRTEQGDSAMYLCASSLGLAGGETQYFGPGTRLLVL.

CDR3: CASRGTRGNDDTQYF. The CDR3 DNA is TGTGCCAGCAGGGGGACTAGGGGGAATGATGATACGCAGTATTTT. This rearrangement joins TRBV2 to TRBJ2-3, with 8 bases fitting TRBD2. The J segment lost 6 bases and the V segment lost 6 bases, leaving 11 bases of the junction unmatched. Germline loops: CDR1 SNHLY, CDR2 FYNNEI. The CDR3 contains 15 residues. Looking up the rest from reference TRBV2 and TRBJ2-3 gives the full variable domain: EPEVTQTPSHQVTQMGQEVILRCVPISNHLYFYWYRQILGQKVEFLVSFYNNEISEKSEIFDDQFSVERPDGSNFTLKIRSTKLEDSAMYFCASRGTRGNDDTQYFGPGTRLTVL.

The chain has TRBV7-6 and TRBJ1-1; TRBD1 matches at 7 bases. The CDR3 is 14 amino acids. Germline V gives CDR1 SGHVS, CDR2 FNYEAQ. J was trimmed by 5 bases and V by 1 base; bases with no gene match: 4. Here the CDR3 reads CASSLGGDRTEAFF. The CDR3 DNA sequence: TGTGCCAGCAGCTTAGGAGGGGACAGAACTGAAGCTTTCTTT.

The V and J genes are TRBV9 and TRBJ2-2; D not certain. V lost 3 bases and J 5 bases, leaving 11 bases between the germline ends. Per germline, CDR1 SGDLS and CDR2 YYNGEE. The CDR3 loop spans 14 amino acids. The CDR3 DNA follows: TGTGCCAGCAGCGCCCGGGTCGGAACCGGGGAGCTGTTTTTT. Protein sequence: CASSARVGTGELFF. Using reference TRBV9 and TRBJ2-2 for the parts outside the CDR3, the full variable domain is DSGVTQTPKHLITATGQRVTLRCSPRSGDLSVYWYQQSLDQGLQFLIQYYNGEERAKGNILERFSAQQFPDLHSELNLSSLELGDSALYFCASSARVGTGELFFGEGSRLTVL.

In this sample, this clone turned up once. The chain links TRBV6-5 to TRBJ1-2; TRBD1 is a possible D gene (5 bases). V lost 7 bases, J lost 2 bases, and 14 bases lay in between. The CDR3 is 14 amino acids. Looked up from germline, CDR1 is MNHEY and CDR2 is SVGAGI. DNA for the CDR3: TGTGCCAGCACCGGGACGGGCCGAAACTATGGCTACACCTTC. It yields the protein CASTGTGRNYGYTF.

CDR3 nucleotides: TGTGCCAGCACCGGGACACCGAACACCGGGGAGCTGTTTTTT. It translates to CASTGTPNTGELFF. The V call is TRBV6-6, the J call TRBJ2-2; possible D gene TRBD1, 6 bases. The CDR3 is 14 amino acids. The germline V gene has CDR1 MNHNY and CDR2 SVGAGI (reference sequence). V shed 7 bases and J shed 0 bases, with 9 bases lying between them.

This chain links TRBV7-9 with TRBJ2-1, with D unresolved. The V end lost 5 bases, the J end lost 7 bases, and 12 bases lay between the germline ends. Germline CDR1 and CDR2: SEHNR and FQNEAQ (reference sequence). This CDR3 has 13 residues. The CDR3: CASSRRVVNEQFF. The DNA of the CDR3 is TGTGCCAGCAGCCGGAGAGTAGTTAATGAGCAGTTCTTC.